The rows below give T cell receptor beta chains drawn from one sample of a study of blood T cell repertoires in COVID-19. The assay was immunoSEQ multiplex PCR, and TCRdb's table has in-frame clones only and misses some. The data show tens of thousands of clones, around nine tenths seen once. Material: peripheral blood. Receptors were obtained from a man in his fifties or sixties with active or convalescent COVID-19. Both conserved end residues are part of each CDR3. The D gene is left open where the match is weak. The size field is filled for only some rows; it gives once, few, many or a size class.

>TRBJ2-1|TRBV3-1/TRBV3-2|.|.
CASSQDRAGSNPPYNEQFF
TGTGCCAGCAGCCAAGATAGGGCGGGCAGCAACCCTCCTTACAATGAGCAGTTCTTC
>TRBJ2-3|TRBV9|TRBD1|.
CASSVDQGAADTQYF
TGTGCCAGCAGCGTAGATCAGGGGGCTGCAGATACGCAGTATTTT
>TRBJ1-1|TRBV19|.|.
CASTWGRMNTEAFF
TGTGCCAGTACGTGGGGCAGGATGAACACTGAAGCTTTCTTT
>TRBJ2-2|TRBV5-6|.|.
CASSLWQGKRFGTGELFF
TGTGCCAGCAGCTTGTGGCAGGGGAAACGATTTGGAACCGGGGAGCTGTTTTTT
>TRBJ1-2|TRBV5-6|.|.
CASSLGAAGFSLGYTF
TGTGCCAGCAGCTTGGGAGCGGCTGGCTTTTCCTTGGGCTACACCTTC
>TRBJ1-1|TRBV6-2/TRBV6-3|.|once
CASSYSTPGAFF
TGTGCCAGCAGTTACTCGACCCCGGGAGCTTTCTTT
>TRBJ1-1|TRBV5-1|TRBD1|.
CASSGDRINTEAFF
TGCGCCAGCAGTGGGGACAGAATTAACACTGAAGCTTTCTTT
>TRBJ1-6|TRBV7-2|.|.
CASSLDRVSPLHF
TGTGCCAGCAGCTTAGACAGGGTTTCACCCCTCCACTTT
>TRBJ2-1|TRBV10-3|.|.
CAISDGGVNNEQFF
TGTGCCATCAGTGATGGCGGGGTGAACAATGAGCAGTTCTTC
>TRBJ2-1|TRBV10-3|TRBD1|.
CAISIRDRGYNEQFF
TGTGCCATCAGCATCCGGGACAGGGGCTACAATGAGCAGTTCTTC
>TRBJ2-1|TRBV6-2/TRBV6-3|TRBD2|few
CASSYRLAGGRNEQFF
TGTGCCAGCAGTTACCGACTAGCGGGGGGAAGGAATGAGCAGTTCTTC
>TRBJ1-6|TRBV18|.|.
CASSPNSNSPLHF
TGTGCCAGCTCACCTAACAGCAATTCACCCCTCCACTTT
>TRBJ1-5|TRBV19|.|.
CASSIPLAGRSDQPQHF
TGTGCCAGTAGTATCCCACTCGCGGGGAGATCCGATCAGCCCCAGCATTTT
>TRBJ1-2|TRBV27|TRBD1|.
CASSPLTGTGGGYTF
TGTGCCAGCAGTCCTTTGACGGGGACAGGGGGCGGCTACACCTTC
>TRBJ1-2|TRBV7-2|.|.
CASSSFLGQSDYGYTF
TGTGCCAGCAGCTCGTTTTTGGGGCAAAGTGACTATGGCTACACCTTC
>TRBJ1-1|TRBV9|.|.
CASSSDTEAFF
TGTGCCAGCAGCTCGGACACTGAAGCTTTCTTT
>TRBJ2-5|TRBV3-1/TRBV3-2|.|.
CASTGDAFLAQYF
TGTGCCAGCACCGGGGATGCTTTTCTGGCCCAGTACTTC
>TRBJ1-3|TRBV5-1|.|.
CASSFSGGGMTSRSGNTIYF
TGCGCCAGCAGCTTTTCGGGAGGGGGTATGACCTCGCGCTCTGGAAACACCATATATTTT
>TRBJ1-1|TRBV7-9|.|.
CASSLEPGVGAFF
TGTGCCAGCAGCTTAGAACCGGGGGTTGGGGCTTTCTTT
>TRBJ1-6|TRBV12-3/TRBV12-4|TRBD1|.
CASSPGTGSPLHF
TGTGCCAGCAGTCCCGGGACAGGCTCACCCCTCCACTTT
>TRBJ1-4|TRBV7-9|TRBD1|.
CASSPGTGEINEKLFF
TGTGCCAGCAGCCCCGGGACAGGGGAAATTAATGAAAAACTGTTTTTT
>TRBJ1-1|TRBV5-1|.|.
CASSLDSWAAEAFF
TGCGCCAGCAGCTTGGACTCATGGGCTGCTGAAGCTTTCTTT
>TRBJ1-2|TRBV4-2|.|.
CASSQDNRANYGYTF
TGTGCCAGCAGCCAAGATAACCGGGCTAACTATGGCTACACCTTC
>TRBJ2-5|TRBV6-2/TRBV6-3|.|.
CASSWSGETQYF
TGTGCCAGCAGTTGGAGCGGGGAGACCCAGTACTTC
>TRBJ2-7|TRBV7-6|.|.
CASSLGGPGTKSSYEQYF
TGTGCCAGCAGCTTAGGGGGGCCCGGGACAAAGAGCTCCTACGAGCAGTACTTC
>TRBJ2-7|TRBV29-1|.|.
CSVERGGDEQYF
TGCAGCGTCGAACGGGGAGGAGACGAGCAGTACTTC
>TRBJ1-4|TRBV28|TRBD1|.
CASRLQGIPNEKLFF
TGTGCCAGCAGATTACAGGGGATTCCTAATGAAAAACTGTTTTTT
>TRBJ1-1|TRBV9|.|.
CASSVTDGGWTEAFF
TGTGCCAGCAGCGTTACCGACGGGGGATGGACTGAAGCTTTCTTT
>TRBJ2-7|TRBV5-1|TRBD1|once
CASSSGTGLREQYF
TGCGCCAGCAGCAGCGGGACAGGGTTGCGGGAGCAGTACTTC
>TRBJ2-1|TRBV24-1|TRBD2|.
CATSDIRGLAAGEQFF
TGTGCCACCAGTGATATCAGGGGACTAGCGGCAGGTGAGCAGTTCTTC
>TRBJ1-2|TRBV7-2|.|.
CASSLGVGGTMGGYTF
TGTGCCAGCAGCCTAGGGGTCGGGGGAACTATGGGCGGCTACACCTTC
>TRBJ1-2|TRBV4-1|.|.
CASSSQTNYGYTF
TGCGCCAGCAGCTCACAAACCAACTATGGCTACACCTTC
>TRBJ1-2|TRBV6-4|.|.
CASSAPGSGYTF
TGTGCCAGCAGTGCCCCCGGGTCCGGCTACACCTTC
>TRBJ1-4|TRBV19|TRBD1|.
CASSTTWRGQGSTNEKLFF
TGTGCCAGTAGTACCACCTGGAGGGGACAGGGTTCAACTAATGAAAAACTGTTTTTT
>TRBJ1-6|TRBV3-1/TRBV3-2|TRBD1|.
CASSQEGQLAPLHF
TGTGCCAGCAGCCAAGAGGGACAGCTAGCCCCCCTCCACTTT
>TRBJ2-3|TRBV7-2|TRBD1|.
CASSEQGYSTDTQYF
TGTGCCAGCAGCGAACAGGGGTATAGCACAGATACGCAGTATTTT
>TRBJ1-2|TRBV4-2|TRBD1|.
CASSQTGTGTNYGYTF
TGTGCCAGCAGCCAAACCGGGACAGGGACTAACTATGGCTACACCTTC
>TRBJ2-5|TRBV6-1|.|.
CASSDIAFGGFETQYF
TGTGCCAGCAGTGATATTGCTTTTGGAGGTTTCGAGACCCAGTACTTC
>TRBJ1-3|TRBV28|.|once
CASSPGALGVGNTIYF
TGTGCCAGCAGCCCAGGGGCACTGGGTGTCGGAAACACCATATATTTT
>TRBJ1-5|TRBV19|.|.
CASSIGFGQARLGNQPQHF
TGTGCCAGTAGTATCGGTTTTGGGCAGGCCCGGCTGGGCAATCAGCCCCAGCATTTT
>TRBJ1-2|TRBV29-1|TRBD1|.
CSATGTGVFYGYTF
TGCAGCGCCACCGGGACAGGGGTTTTCTATGGCTACACCTTC
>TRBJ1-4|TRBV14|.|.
CASSQGEFPTNEKLFF
TGTGCCAGCAGCCAAGGCGAGTTCCCAACTAATGAAAAACTGTTTTTT
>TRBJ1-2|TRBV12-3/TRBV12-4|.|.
CASSLGGFGYTF
TGTGCCAGCAGTTTAGGCGGGTTTGGCTACACCTTC
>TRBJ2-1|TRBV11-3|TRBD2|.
CASSLGGAGGSYEQFF
TGTGCCAGCAGCTTAGGAGGAGCGGGGGGTAGTTATGAGCAGTTCTTC
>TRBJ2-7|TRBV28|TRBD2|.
CASSYSSGGGSYEQYF
TGTGCCAGCAGCTACTCCAGCGGGGGGGGTTCCTACGAGCAGTACTTC
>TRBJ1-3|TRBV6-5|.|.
CASSGQPGDTIYF
TGTGCCAGCAGCGGACAGCCCGGGGACACCATATATTTT
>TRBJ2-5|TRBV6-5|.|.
CASRRGGARETQYF
TGTGCCAGCAGAAGGGGGGGGGCCAGGGAGACCCAGTACTTC
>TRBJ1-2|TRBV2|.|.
CATEYIQGNYGYTF
TGTGCCACCGAGTATATACAGGGCAACTATGGCTACACCTTC
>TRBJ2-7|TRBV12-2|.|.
CASRLEVEASGDHSYEQYF
TGTGCAAGTCGCTTAGAAGTGGAGGCTAGCGGGGACCACTCCTACGAGCAGTACTTC
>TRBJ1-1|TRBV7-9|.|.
CASSSQVLGTEAFF
TGTGCCAGCAGCTCACAGGTTTTGGGGACTGAAGCTTTCTTT
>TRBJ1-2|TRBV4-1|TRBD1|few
CASSQVEGQGGIYGYTF
TGCGCCAGCAGCCAAGTCGAAGGACAGGGGGGAATCTATGGCTACACCTTC
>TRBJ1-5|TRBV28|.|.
CASRPTGNNQPQHF
TGTGCCAGCAGACCTACAGGGAACAATCAGCCCCAGCATTTT